This T cell receptor beta chain was recovered during a study of OX40 agonist ivuxolimab in advanced cancers. Study as a whole: Patients got intravenous ivuxolimab at 0.01 to 10 mg/kg every 2 weeks. Study-wide results and caveats: Relative to CD4+ cells, CD8+ T cells on average had more expanded clones.

V was pared by 3 bases and J by 4 bases, with 6 bases of the junction left unmatched. The length of the CDR3 is 15 residues. Germline CDR1 and CDR2: SGDLS and YYNGEE. On this clone: Its target is not known. Other DNA sequences in the same sample also yield this CDR3.

TCRdb keeps only in-frame clones here, not all; method: immunoSEQ multiplex PCR. The top ten hold 1.5% to 2% of the sample, which has more than 70,000 clones, about 90% seen once. The source is an adult with an advanced solid tumor such as melanoma, head and neck, liver or kidney cancer. The sample in question was CD4+ or CD8+ T cells sorted from blood, obtained in a trial of the OX40 agonist ivuxolimab. The genes are TRBV9 and TRBJ2-5; 10 bases agree with TRBD1. For the CDR3, the DNA is TGTGCCAGCAGCGCCGGGACAGGGGTCGGAGAGACCCAGTACTTC. Translating gives CASSAGTGVGETQYF.